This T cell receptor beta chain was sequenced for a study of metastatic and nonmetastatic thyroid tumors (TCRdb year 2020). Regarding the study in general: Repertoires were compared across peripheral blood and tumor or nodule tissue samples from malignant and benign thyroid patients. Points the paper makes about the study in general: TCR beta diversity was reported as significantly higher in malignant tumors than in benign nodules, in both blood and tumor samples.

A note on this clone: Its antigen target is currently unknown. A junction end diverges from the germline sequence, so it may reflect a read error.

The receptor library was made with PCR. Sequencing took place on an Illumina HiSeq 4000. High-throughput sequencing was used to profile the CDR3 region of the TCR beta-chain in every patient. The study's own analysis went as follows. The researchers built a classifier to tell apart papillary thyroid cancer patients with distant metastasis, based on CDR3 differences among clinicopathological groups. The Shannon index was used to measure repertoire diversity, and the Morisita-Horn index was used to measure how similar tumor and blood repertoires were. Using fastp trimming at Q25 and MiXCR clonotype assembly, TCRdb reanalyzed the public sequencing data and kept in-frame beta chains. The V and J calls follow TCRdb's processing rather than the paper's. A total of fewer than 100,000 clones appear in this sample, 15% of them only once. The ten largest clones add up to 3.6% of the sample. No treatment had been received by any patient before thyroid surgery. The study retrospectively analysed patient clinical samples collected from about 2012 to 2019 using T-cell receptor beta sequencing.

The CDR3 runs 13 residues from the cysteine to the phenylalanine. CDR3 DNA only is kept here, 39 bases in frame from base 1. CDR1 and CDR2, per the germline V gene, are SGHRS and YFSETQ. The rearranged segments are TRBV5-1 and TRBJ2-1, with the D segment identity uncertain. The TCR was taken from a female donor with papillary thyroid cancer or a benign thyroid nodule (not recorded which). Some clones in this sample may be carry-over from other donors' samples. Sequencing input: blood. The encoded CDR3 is CASSSGSYNEHFF. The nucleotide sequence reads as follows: TGCGCCAGCAGCTCTGGGTCCTACAATGAGCATTTCTTC.